This TCR beta chain was profiled in a study of T cell repertoires in cytomegalovirus infection. Whole-study context: Public TCR beta signatures indicated both CMV infection and matching HLA type.

TCRdb recomputed calls from the reads with MiXCR, one row per CDR3 protein. Found here are a few hundred thousand distinct CDR3 sequences, about 32% of them singletons; the top ten hold roughly 13%. Comment on this clonotype: Its antigen is still unknown.

Germline lookup yields CDR1 SGHTA and CDR2 FQGNSA. V lost 1 base and J lost 4, with 10 bases in between. This CDR3 comprises 14 residues. General study findings and limits: In two of eight donors, the top clonotype was HLA-C-restricted CMV-specific. There were carriers of CMV plus the relevant HLA, and cumulative public TCR beta family frequency identified them.

The source of this sequence is a human donor in good health (CMV status not recorded). Some clones in this sample may be carry-over from other donors' samples. The chain recombines TRBV7-2 with TRBJ2-5; D ambiguous. This sample comprised cultured PBMCs, obtained from culture after CMV antigen stimulation. CDR3 DNA: TGTGCCAGCAGCTTAGGAGTCGTGGGAGAGACCCAGTACTTC. Translating gives CASSLGVVGETQYF.